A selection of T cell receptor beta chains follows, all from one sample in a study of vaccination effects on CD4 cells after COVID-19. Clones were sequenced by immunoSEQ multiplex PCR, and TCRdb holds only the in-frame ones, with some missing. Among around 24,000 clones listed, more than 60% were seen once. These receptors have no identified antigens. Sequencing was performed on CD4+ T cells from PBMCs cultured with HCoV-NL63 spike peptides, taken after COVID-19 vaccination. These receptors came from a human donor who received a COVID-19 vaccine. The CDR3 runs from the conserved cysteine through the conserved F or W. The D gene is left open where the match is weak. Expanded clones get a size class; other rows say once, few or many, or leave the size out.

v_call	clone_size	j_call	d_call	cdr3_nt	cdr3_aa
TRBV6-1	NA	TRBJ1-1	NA	TGTGCCAGCAGTGATCGAGACCCGAGAACTGAAGCTTTCTTT	CASSDRDPRTEAFF
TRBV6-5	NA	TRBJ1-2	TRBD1	TGTGCCAGCAGTTACTCGATAACAGGGGATGGCTACACCTTC	CASSYSITGDGYTF
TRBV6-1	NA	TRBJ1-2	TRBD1	TGTGCCAGCAGTGATAGACAGGGCTATGGCTACACCTTC	CASSDRQGYGYTF
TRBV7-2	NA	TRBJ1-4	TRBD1	TGTGCCAGCAGCTCCGGGACAGGGGCTGAAAAACTGTTTTTT	CASSSGTGAEKLFF
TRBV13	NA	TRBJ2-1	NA	TGTGCCAGCAGCTTCGCCAGGGCCTACAATGAGCAGTTCTTC	CASSFARAYNEQFF
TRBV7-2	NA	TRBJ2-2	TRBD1	TGTGCCAGCAGCCAACAGGGGCGAGTGGCCGGGGAGCTGTTTTTT	CASSQQGRVAGELFF
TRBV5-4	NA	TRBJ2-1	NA	TGTGCCAGCAGCGTTGATTCCAATGAGCAGTTCTTC	CASSVDSNEQFF
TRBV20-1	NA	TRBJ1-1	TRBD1	TGCAGTGCTAGTACCCGCGCCCAAGCGTCAAACAGGGGGAGCACTGAAGCTTTCTTT	CSASTRAQASNRGSTEAFF
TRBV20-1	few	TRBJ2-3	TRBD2	TGCAGTGCTAGAACTAGCGGGAGTTTGTATTTT	CSARTSGSLYF
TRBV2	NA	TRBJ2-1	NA	TGTGCCAGCAGGAGACTAGGGATCAACAATGAGCAGTTCTTC	CASRRLGINNEQFF
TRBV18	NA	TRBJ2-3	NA	TGTGCCAGCTCACCGCCCGTCGGCGCAGATACGCAGTATTTT	CASSPPVGADTQYF
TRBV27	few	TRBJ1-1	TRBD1	TGTGCCAGCAGTTCGACAGGGTCTGACACTGAAGCTTTCTTT	CASSSTGSDTEAFF
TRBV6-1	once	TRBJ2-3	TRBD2	TGTGCCAGCAGTGAAGCGGGAGGGACCCTTGCAGATACGCAGTATTTT	CASSEAGGTLADTQYF
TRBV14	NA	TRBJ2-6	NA	TGTGCCAGCAGCCGGCCGGTCGGAGGCCCCTGGGCCAACGTCCTGACTTTC	CASSRPVGGPWANVLTF
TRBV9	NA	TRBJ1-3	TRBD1	TGTGCCAGCAGCCCATACCCGAGAGGGACAGGGGATGGAAACACCATATATTTT	CASSPYPRGTGDGNTIYF
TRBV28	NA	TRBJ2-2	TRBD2	TGTGCCAGCAGTTTCTGGGAGCTTAGCGGGAGGGCACGTTTCGCCGGGGAGCTGTTTTTT	CASSFWELSGRARFAGELFF
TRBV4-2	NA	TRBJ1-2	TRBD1	TGTGCCAGCAGCCAAGAGATTTGGCAGGGGGTCGGCTATGGCTACACCTTC	CASSQEIWQGVGYGYTF
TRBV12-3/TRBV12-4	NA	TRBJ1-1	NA	TGTGCCAGCAGCAGACAGAGCACTGAAGCTTTCTTT	CASSRQSTEAFF
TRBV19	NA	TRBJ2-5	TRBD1	TGTGCCAGTAGTGGACAGGGGGTATGGGAGACCCAGTACTTC	CASSGQGVWETQYF
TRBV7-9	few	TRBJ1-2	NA	TGTGCCAGCAGCTTGGACTCGTTCGGAGGCTACACCTTC	CASSLDSFGGYTF
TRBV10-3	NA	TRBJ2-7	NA	TGTGCCATCAGCTCCGGGACACTGACCTACGAGCAGTACTTC	CAISSGTLTYEQYF
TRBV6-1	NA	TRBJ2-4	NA	TGTGCCAGCAGTGAAGGCGTGCTGAAGGGTATTCAGTACTTC	CASSEGVLKGIQYF
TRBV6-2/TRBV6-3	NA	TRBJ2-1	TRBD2	TGTGCCAGCAGTCGACTAGCGGGAGCCAATGAGCAGTTCTTC	CASSRLAGANEQFF
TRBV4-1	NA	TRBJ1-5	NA	TGCGCCAGCAGCCAAGTTGTAACGGCGGACTTCAATCAGCCCCAGCATTTT	CASSQVVTADFNQPQHF
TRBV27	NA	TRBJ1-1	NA	TGTGCCAGCAGTTGGGGCGTAAACACTGAAGCTTTCTTT	CASSWGVNTEAFF
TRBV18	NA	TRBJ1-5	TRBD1	TGTGCCAGCTCACCAACAGGGGGCTATCAGCCCCAGCATTTT	CASSPTGGYQPQHF
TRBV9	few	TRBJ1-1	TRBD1	TGTGCCAGCTCGTTGACAGGGGGCGCGAGGACTGAAGCTTTCTTT	CASSLTGGARTEAFF
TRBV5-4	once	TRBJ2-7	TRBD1	TGTGCCAGCAGCTTGGGGACAGGCTACGAGCAGTACTTC	CASSLGTGYEQYF
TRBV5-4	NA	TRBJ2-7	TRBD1	TGTGCCAGCAGCTCTCCAGGACAGGGGCCCTACGAGCAGTACTTC	CASSSPGQGPYEQYF
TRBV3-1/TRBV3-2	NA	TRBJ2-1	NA	TGTGCCAGCTCGACGGGGGCTCTGGGTGAGCAGTTCTTC	CASSTGALGEQFF
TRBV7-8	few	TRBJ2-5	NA	TGTGCCAGCAGCTTAGGGTCGGTGGGGGAGACCCAGTACTTC	CASSLGSVGETQYF
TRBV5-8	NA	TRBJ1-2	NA	TGTGCCAGCAGCTTGGGAGGGAGGGCCTATGGCTACACCTTC	CASSLGGRAYGYTF
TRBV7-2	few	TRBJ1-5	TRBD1	TGTGCCAGCAGCTTAAGACAGGGTGGCAATCAGCCCCAGCATTTT	CASSLRQGGNQPQHF
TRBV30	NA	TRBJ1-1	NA	TGTGCCTGGAGTGCCCGGGTGGACACTGAAGCTTTCTTT	CAWSARVDTEAFF
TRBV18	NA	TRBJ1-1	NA	TGTGCCAGCTCACCACAGGGTGTAAACACTGAAGCTTTCTTT	CASSPQGVNTEAFF
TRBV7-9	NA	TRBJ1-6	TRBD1	TGTGCCAGCAGCCCTCGGGGGACAGCCAATTCACCCCTCCACTTT	CASSPRGTANSPLHF
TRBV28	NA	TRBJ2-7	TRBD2	TGTGCCAGCAGTCCGGGACTAGCGGGAGTCTACGAGCAGTACTTC	CASSPGLAGVYEQYF
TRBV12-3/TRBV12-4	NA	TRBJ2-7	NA	TGTGCCAGCAGTCGCAGGGTTTCCTACGAGCAGTACTTC	CASSRRVSYEQYF
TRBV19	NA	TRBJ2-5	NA	TGTGCCAGTAGTATATCGGGCGGGACGGAGACCCAGTACTTC	CASSISGGTETQYF
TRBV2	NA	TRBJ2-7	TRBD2	TGTGCCAGCAGTGAAGATAGCGGGAGAGTCGGCTACGAGCAGTACTTC	CASSEDSGRVGYEQYF
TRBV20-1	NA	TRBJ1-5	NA	TGCAGTGCGAATAGGGATCAGCCCCAGCATTTT	CSANRDQPQHF
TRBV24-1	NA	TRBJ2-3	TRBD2	TGTGCCACCGCGGCTAGCGGGAGGGCCACAGATACGCAGTATTTT	CATAASGRATDTQYF
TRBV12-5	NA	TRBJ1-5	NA	TGTGCTAGTGGTTTGGGGCTCAATCAGCCCCAGCATTTT	CASGLGLNQPQHF
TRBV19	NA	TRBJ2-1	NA	TGTGCCAGTAGTATAGTTTTGGGGGGCAGCTACAATGAGCAGTTCTTC	CASSIVLGGSYNEQFF
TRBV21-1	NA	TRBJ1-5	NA	TGTGCCAGCAGCATGATACCGGCCCCGAGGTATAGCAATCAGCCCCAGCATTTT	CASSMIPAPRYSNQPQHF
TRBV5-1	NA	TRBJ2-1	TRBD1	TGCGCCAGCAGCTTGGTCGCAGGGGGCATGAATGAGCAGTTCTTC	CASSLVAGGMNEQFF
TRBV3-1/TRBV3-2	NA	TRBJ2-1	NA	TGTGCCAGCAGCCAACCCCCCGAGGAGACTAACCCGACGGGGCTGTTCTTC	CASSQPPEETNPTGLFF
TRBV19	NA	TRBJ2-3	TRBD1	TGTGCCAGTAGGGACAGGGGGCGCGAAGATACGCAGTATTTT	CASRDRGREDTQYF
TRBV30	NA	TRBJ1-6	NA	TGTGCCTGGAGTGTGACACAGGCCCTCCACTTT	CAWSVTQALHF
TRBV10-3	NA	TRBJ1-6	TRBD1	TGTGCCATCAGCGACAGGGGCGGCTCACCCCTCCACTTT	CAISDRGGSPLHF
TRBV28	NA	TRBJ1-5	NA	TGTGCCAGCAGGGGCCCCGGGACAATAAGCTTCGGTCAGCCCCAGCATTTT	CASRGPGTISFGQPQHF
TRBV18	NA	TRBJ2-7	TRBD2	TGTGCCAGCTCAAAGTCGACCACCGGGGGGAGCTCCTACGAGCAGTACTTC	CASSKSTTGGSSYEQYF
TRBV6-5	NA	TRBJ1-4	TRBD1	TGTGCCAGCACCACCCCCGGGACAGATGAAAAACTGTTTTTT	CASTTPGTDEKLFF
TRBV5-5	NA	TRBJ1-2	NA	TGTGCCAGCAGCTTGGCACCTAAAGATGGCTACACCTTC	CASSLAPKDGYTF
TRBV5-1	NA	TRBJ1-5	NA	TGCGCCAGCAGACAGGGCGTCAATCAGCCCCAGCATTTT	CASRQGVNQPQHF
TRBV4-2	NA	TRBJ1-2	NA	TGTGCCAGCAGCCAAGGTGGTAACTATGGCTACACCTTC	CASSQGGNYGYTF